Listed here are 26 T cell receptor beta chains from one sample, sequenced in a study of TIL therapy for anti-PD-1-resistant metastatic lung cancer. The libraries were made with immunoSEQ v3. Clones were sequenced by immunoSEQ multiplex PCR, and TCRdb holds only the in-frame ones, with some missing. This table has more than 15,000 clones, about 83% appearing once. Described time point: pre-treatment sample, taken before nivolumab and TIL therapy. Source: blood, taken at baseline. The receptors derive from a person aged 25 to 79 with non-small cell lung cancer.

The chain is built from TRBV28 and TRBJ1-4; D call uncertain. V lost 4 bases and J lost 4, with 13 bases in between. Germline V gene data show CDR1 as MDHEN and CDR2 as SYDVKM. This CDR3 contains 15 residues. CDR3 DNA: TGTGCCAGCAGTTCTTCTGGTCGGAATAATGAAAAACTGTTTTTT. Translation: CASSSSGRNNEKLFF.

V usage is TRBV11-3 and J usage is TRBJ2-1, with 14 bases lining up with TRBD2. This CDR3 contains 16 residues. Trimming cost V 5 bases and J 7 bases; bases outside gene matches: 7. Germline values: CDR1 SGHNT, CDR2 YENEEA. The CDR3 sequence: CASSPRLAGGGNEQFF. CDR3 DNA: TGTGCCAGCAGCCCAAGACTAGCGGGAGGGGGGAATGAGCAGTTCTTC.

The sample holds one count of this clone. The rearrangement joins TRBV27 to TRBJ2-1; D gene uncertain. Germline lookup yields CDR1 MNHEY and CDR2 SMNVEV (reference sequence). V lost 2 bases and J 4 bases, leaving 12 bases between the germline ends. This CDR3 spans 15 amino acids. CDR3 amino acids: CASSLRRSWYNEQFF. DNA of the CDR3: TGTGCCAGCAGTTTAAGAAGGAGTTGGTACAATGAGCAGTTCTTC.

The J gene is TRBJ2-3, the V gene TRBV19, with D perhaps TRBD2 (6 bases). Germline CDR1 and CDR2: LNHDA and SQIVND (reference sequence). The V end lost 7 bases, the J end lost 3 bases, and 17 bases lay between the germline ends. This CDR3 contains 15 residues. The CDR3 loop is CASTPRRGGTDTQYF. The CDR3 nucleotides are TGTGCCAGTACCCCCCGAAGAGGAGGGACAGATACGCAGTATTTT.

V usage is TRBV5-1 and J usage is TRBJ2-1, with D perhaps TRBD1 (5 bases). The V gene's germline CDR1 is SGHRS and CDR2 YFSETQ. V lost 1 base and J 5 bases, leaving 16 bases between the germline ends. This CDR3 has 16 amino acids. CDR3: CASSLQPPGSNNEQFF. DNA for the CDR3: TGCGCCAGCAGCTTGCAGCCCCCAGGGTCAAACAATGAGCAGTTCTTC.

The rearrangement links TRBV6-5 to TRBJ2-7; 8 nucleotides line up with TRBD1. This CDR3 has 15 residues. Germline V gene data show CDR1 as MNHEY and CDR2 as SVGAGI. V shed 3 bases, J shed 2 bases, and the junction held 6 bases outside the gene matches. CDR3 protein: CASSYTGTGTYEQYF. Here the CDR3 DNA reads TGTGCCAGCAGTTATACCGGGACAGGCACCTACGAGCAGTACTTC.

A word on this clone: The junction does not match germline at one end; this may be a read error. Here the CDR3 DNA reads TGTGCCGGCAGCTCCGGGACAGGGGGCTACGAGCAGTACTTC. Translating it yields CAGSSGTGGYEQYF. The chain has TRBV5-4 and TRBJ2-7; 11 bases are shared with TRBD1. Germline V gives CDR1 SGHNT, CDR2 YYREEE (reference sequence). CDR3 size: 14 residues.

The chain couples TRBV29-1 to TRBJ1-2; 7 nucleotides match TRBD1. Germline loops: CDR1 SQVTM, CDR2 ANQGSEA. The trim removed 2 bases at V and 4 bases at J, leaving 1 base unmatched. The CDR3 has 12 residues. The CDR3 spells CSVERDSYGYTF. DNA for the CDR3: TGCAGCGTTGAAAGGGACAGCTATGGCTACACCTTC. The entire variable domain, with the rest obtained from reference TRBV29-1 and TRBJ1-2, is as follows: SAVISQKPSRDICQRGTSLTIQCQVDSQVTMMFWYRQQPGQSLTLIATANQGSEATYESGFVIDKFPISRPNLTFSTLTVSNMSPEDSSIYLCSVERDSYGYTFGSGTRLTVV.

The rearrangement joins TRBV18 to TRBJ1-1; D might be TRBD1 (5 bases). The CDR3 extends over 14 amino acids. The V gene's germline CDR1 is KGHSH and CDR2 LQKENI. Trimming took 6 bases from V and 1 from J, leaving 12 bases between them. CDR3 protein: CASSLNGGNTEAFF. CDR3 bases: TGTGCCAGCTCCCTCAACGGGGGGAACACTGAAGCTTTCTTT. Looking up the rest from reference TRBV18 and TRBJ1-1 gives the full variable domain: NAGVMQNPRHLVRRRGQEARLRCSPMKGHSHVYWYRQLPEEGLKFMVYLQKENIIDESGMPKERFSAEFPKEGPSILRIQQVVRGDSAAYFCASSLNGGNTEAFFGQGTRLTVV.

The chain uses TRBV5-1 and TRBJ2-7, with 8 bases identical to TRBD2. This CDR3 is built from 15 residues. Trimming took 4 bases from V and 0 from J; bases not matched to a gene: 6. Germline V gene data show CDR1 as SGHRS and CDR2 as YFSETQ. The CDR3 region has the DNA TGCGCCAGCAGCATTAGCGGGGTCGACTCCTACGAGCAGTACTTC. Amino acids: CASSISGVDSYEQYF.

J is TRBJ1-1 and V is TRBV2, with D unresolved. Germline assignment: CDR1 SNHLY and CDR2 FYNNEI. Trimming stripped 1 base from V and 0 bases from J, with 3 bases between. This CDR3 is built from 13 residues. The CDR3 sequence: CASSEGLNTEAFF. As DNA, the CDR3 is TGTGCCAGCAGTGAAGGACTGAACACTGAAGCTTTCTTT.

V and J are TRBV9 and TRBJ1-3; D possibly corresponds to TRBD1 (5 bases). The CDR3 spans 21 residues. The V gene lost 0 bases and the J gene lost 0 bases, with 25 bases spanning the gap. Germline values: CDR1 SGDLS, CDR2 YYNGEE. The CDR3 DNA is TGTGCCAGCAGCGTAGGCCTCGGGACGGGGTCTACTAGTTTCTCTGGAAACACCATATATTTT. It specifies CASSVGLGTGSTSFSGNTIYF. Full variable domain (outside the CDR3, taken from reference TRBV9 and TRBJ1-3): DSGVTQTPKHLITATGQRVTLRCSPRSGDLSVYWYQQSLDQGLQFLIQYYNGEERAKGNILERFSAQQFPDLHSELNLSSLELGDSALYFCASSVGLGTGSTSFSGNTIYFGEGSWLTVV.

J is TRBJ2-6 and V is TRBV7-9; D not certain. Trimming stripped 5 bases from V and 0 bases from J, with 5 bases between. Looked up from germline, CDR1 is SEHNR and CDR2 is FQNEAQ (reference sequence). This CDR3 has 14 amino acids. CDR3 DNA: TGTGCCAGCAGCCCAAGCTCTGGGGCCAACGTCCTGACTTTC. Its protein is CASSPSSGANVLTF.

This clone has more than one count but fewer than ten. The chain links TRBV30 to TRBJ2-7; tentative D call: TRBD1 (5 bases). Germline CDR1 is GTSNPN and CDR2 is SVGIG (reference sequence). The CDR3 is 12 residues long. The V end was cut by 7 bases, the J end by 0 bases, with 10 bases between. The CDR3 sequence: CAYGDSSYEQYF. CDR3 DNA: TGTGCCTACGGAGACAGCTCCTACGAGCAGTACTTC.

V and J are TRBV6-1 and TRBJ1-1; D perhaps matches TRBD1 (6 bases). V dropped 5 bases and J dropped 2 bases, with 12 bases sitting between them. The CDR3 has 14 residues. Germline values: CDR1 MNHNS, CDR2 SASEGT. The CDR3 here is CASSPYRDNTEAFF. The CDR3 nucleotides are TGTGCCAGCAGTCCATACAGGGATAACACTGAAGCTTTCTTT.

This clone came up a few times. The chain has TRBV28 and TRBJ2-7; tentative D call: TRBD1 (6 bases). Germline V gene data show CDR1 as MDHEN and CDR2 as SYDVKM. V was shortened by 6 bases and J by 2 bases, with 14 bases between the two germline ends. The CDR3 runs 14 residues. CDR3 loop: CASRGTLETYEQYF. CDR3 nucleotide sequence: TGTGCCAGCAGAGGGACACTAGAAACCTACGAGCAGTACTTC.

This clone was picked up one time. The chain joins TRBV9 to TRBJ2-2, with D unresolved. Trimming stripped 4 bases from V and 7 bases from J, with 20 bases between. The CDR3 covers 16 residues. Germline values: CDR1 SGDLS, CDR2 YYNGEE. This CDR3 is CASSQVEVSAGGELFF. As DNA, the CDR3 is TGTGCCAGCAGCCAAGTCGAGGTGAGCGCCGGCGGGGAGCTGTTTTTT.

This rearrangement joins TRBV25-1 to TRBJ2-7; possibly TRBD2 for D (6 bases). The CDR3 has 13 amino acids. Germline CDR1 MGHDK, CDR2 SYGVNS. The V and J ends lost 2 bases and 7 bases respectively, with 12 bases between them. CDR3 DNA sequence: TGTGCCAGCAGTGAAGGGGAGGTTTTAGAGCAGTACTTC. It specifies CASSEGEVLEQYF.

Details on this clone: The same CDR3 can be traced to other DNA sequences in this sample. The chain joins TRBV29-1 to TRBJ2-7, with unresolved D. The CDR3 is 12 residues long. Germline loops: CDR1 SQVTM, CDR2 ANQGSEA. Trimming took 3 bases from V and 0 from J, leaving 6 bases between them. In DNA form, the CDR3 reads TGCAGCGTTGATTCCGGCTCCTACGAGCAGTACTTC. This codes for CSVDSGSYEQYF.

V and J are TRBV2 and TRBJ1-2, with 8 bases matching TRBD1. Germline V gene sequence: CDR1 SNHLY, CDR2 FYNNEI. J gave up 4 bases and V 6 bases, and 4 bases lay outside the gene matches. CDR3 length: 13 amino acids. The CDR3 loop reads CASRTGVGYGYTF. Written as DNA, the CDR3 is TGTGCCAGCAGGACAGGGGTTGGCTATGGCTACACCTTC. Complete variable domain (other parts from reference TRBV2 and TRBJ1-2): EPEVTQTPSHQVTQMGQEVILRCVPISNHLYFYWYRQILGQKVEFLVSFYNNEISEKSEIFDDQFSVERPDGSNFTLKIRSTKLEDSAMYFCASRTGVGYGYTFGSGTRLTVV.

This chain joins TRBV29-1 and TRBJ2-3; 16 bases agree with TRBD2. The V gene's germline CDR1 is SQVTM and CDR2 ANQGSEA. The CDR3 extends over 16 amino acids. The V and J ends lost 4 bases and 6 bases, in that order; junction bases with no gene match: 7. CDR3 coding DNA: TGCAGCGTTGTAGGGACTAGCGGGAGGGCCTCGGATACGCAGTATTTT. This codes for CSVVGTSGRASDTQYF.

The chain carries TRBV27 and TRBJ1-1; no firm D call. This CDR3 spans 12 amino acids. CDR1 and CDR2 (germline): MNHEY, SMNVEV (reference sequence). Trimming shortened V by 2 bases and J by 4 bases, and 5 bases separated the two germline ends. For the CDR3, the DNA is TGTGCCAGCAGTTTAAAAGGCACTGAAGCTTTCTTT. Protein product: CASSLKGTEAFF.

V usage is TRBV2 and J usage is TRBJ2-4, with D perhaps being TRBD1 or TRBD2 (5 bases each). V dropped 6 bases and J dropped 6 bases, with 18 bases sitting between them. Germline CDR1 reads SNHLY; CDR2 reads FYNNEI. The CDR3 sequence is 15 residues long. The CDR3 DNA reads as TGTGCCAGCAGCCCAAGATCAGGGAGAGTAAACATTCAGTACTTC. Encoded protein: CASSPRSGRVNIQYF.

V is TRBV27 and J is TRBJ2-1, with D perhaps TRBD2 (6 bases). The V end was cut by 0 bases, the J end by 4 bases, with 10 bases between. This CDR3 is 15 amino acids long. The germline gives CDR1 MNHEY, CDR2 SMNVEV (reference sequence). CDR3 sequence (DNA): TGTGCCAGCAGTTTATCGGCTAGCGTATACAATGAGCAGTTCTTC. This translates into CASSLSASVYNEQFF.

This clone appeared a single time. This sequence joins TRBV29-1 and TRBJ2-5; no reliable D call. Trimming removed 6 bases at V and 4 bases at J, with 6 bases between. This CDR3 comprises 10 residues. CDR1 is SQVTM, CDR2 ANQGSEA, per germline. The CDR3 region is CSVGLETQYF. DNA for the CDR3: TGCAGCGTAGGGCTAGAGACCCAGTACTTC.

CDR3 bases: TGTGCCAGCAGGACCCTTGGCGGAGGCTATGGCTACACCTTC. It yields the protein CASRTLGGGYGYTF. The chain links TRBV2 to TRBJ1-2; no definite D call. The germline V gene encodes CDR1 SNHLY and CDR2 FYNNEI. The V end was cut by 6 bases, the J end by 4 bases, with 15 bases between. The CDR3 sequence is 14 residues long.